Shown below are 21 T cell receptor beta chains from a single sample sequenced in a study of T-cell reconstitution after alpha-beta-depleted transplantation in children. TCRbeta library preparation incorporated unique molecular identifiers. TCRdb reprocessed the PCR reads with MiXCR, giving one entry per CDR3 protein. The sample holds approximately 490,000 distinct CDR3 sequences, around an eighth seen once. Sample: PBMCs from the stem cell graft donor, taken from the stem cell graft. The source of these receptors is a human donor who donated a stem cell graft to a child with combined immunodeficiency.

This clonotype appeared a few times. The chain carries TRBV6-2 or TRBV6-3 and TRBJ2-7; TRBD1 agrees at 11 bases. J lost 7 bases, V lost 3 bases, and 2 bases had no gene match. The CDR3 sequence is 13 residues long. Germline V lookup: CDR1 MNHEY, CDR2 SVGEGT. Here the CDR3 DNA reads TGTGCCAGCAGTTATCGGGACAGGGGGGAGCAGTACTTC. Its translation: CASSYRDRGEQYF.

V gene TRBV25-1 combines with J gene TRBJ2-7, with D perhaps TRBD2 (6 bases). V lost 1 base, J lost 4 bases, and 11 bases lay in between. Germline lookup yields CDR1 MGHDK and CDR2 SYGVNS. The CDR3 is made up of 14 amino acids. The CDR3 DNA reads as TGTGCCAGCAGTGAATGGGCGGGAACTTACGAGCAGTACTTC. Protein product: CASSEWAGTYEQYF.

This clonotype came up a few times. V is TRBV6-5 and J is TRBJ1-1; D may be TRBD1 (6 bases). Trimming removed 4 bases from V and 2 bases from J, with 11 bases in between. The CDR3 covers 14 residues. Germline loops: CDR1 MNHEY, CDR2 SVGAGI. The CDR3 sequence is CASSLRGANTEAFF. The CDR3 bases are TGTGCCAGCAGTTTGAGGGGGGCCAACACTGAAGCTTTCTTT.

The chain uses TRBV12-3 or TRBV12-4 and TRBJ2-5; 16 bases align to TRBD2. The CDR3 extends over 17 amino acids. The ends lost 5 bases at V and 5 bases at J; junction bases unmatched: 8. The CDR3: CASSPGLAGGPRETQYF. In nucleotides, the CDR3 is TGTGCCAGCAGTCCGGGACTAGCGGGAGGGCCGCGGGAGACCCAGTACTTC.

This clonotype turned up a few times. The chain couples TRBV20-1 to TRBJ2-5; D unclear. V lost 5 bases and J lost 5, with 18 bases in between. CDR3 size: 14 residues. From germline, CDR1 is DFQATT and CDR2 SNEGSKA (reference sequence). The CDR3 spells CSASGSYLRETQYF. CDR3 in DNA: TGCAGTGCTTCGGGTTCATATCTTAGGGAGACCCAGTACTTC.

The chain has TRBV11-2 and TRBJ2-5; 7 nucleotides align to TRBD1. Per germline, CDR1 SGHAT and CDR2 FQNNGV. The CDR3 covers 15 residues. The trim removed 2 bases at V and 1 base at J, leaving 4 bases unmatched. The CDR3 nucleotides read TGTGCCAGCAGCTTATGGGGACAGTCCCAAGAGACCCAGTACTTC. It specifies CASSLWGQSQETQYF.

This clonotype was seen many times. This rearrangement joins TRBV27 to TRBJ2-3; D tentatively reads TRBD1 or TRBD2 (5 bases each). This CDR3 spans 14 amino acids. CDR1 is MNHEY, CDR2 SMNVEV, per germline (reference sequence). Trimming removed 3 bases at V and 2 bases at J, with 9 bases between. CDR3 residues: CASSFGAATDTQYF. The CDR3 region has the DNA TGTGCCAGCAGTTTCGGGGCGGCCACAGATACGCAGTATTTT.

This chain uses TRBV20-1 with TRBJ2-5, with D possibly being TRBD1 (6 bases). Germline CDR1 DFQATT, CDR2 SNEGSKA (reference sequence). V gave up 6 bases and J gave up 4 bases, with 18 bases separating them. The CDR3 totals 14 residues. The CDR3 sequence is CSAPYTGNSETQYF. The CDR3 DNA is TGCAGTGCCCCGTACACAGGGAATTCAGAGACCCAGTACTTC.

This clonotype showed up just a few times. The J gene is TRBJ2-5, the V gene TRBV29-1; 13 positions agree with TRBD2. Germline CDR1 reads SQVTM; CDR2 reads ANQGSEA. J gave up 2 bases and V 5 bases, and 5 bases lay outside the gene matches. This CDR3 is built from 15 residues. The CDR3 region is CSVRGLAGIQETQYF. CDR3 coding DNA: TGCAGCGTTCGGGGACTAGCGGGAATACAAGAGACCCAGTACTTC.

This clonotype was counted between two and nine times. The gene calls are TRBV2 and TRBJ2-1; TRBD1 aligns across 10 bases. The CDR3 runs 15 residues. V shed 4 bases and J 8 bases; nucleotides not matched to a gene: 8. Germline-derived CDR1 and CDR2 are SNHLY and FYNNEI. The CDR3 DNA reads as TGTGCCAGCAGTGGTGAGGACAGGGGGTTCTATGAGCAGTTCTTC. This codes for CASSGEDRGFYEQFF.

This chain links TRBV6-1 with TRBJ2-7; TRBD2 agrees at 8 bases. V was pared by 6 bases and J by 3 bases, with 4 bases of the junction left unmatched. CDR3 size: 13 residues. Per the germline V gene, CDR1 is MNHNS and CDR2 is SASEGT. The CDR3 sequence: CASRRGALYEQYF. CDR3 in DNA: TGTGCCAGCAGGCGGGGGGCCCTCTACGAGCAGTACTTC.

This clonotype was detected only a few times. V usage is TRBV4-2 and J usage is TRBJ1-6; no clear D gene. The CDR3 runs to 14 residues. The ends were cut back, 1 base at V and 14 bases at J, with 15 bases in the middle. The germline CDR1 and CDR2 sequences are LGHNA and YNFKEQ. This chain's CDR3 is CASSQGLLQHALHF. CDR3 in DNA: TGTGCCAGCAGCCAAGGGCTCCTCCAACATGCCCTCCACTTT.

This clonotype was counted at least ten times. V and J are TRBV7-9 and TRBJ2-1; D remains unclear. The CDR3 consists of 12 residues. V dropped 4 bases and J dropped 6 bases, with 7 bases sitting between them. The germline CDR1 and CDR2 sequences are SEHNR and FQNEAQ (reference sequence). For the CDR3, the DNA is TGTGCCAGCAGCTCACCCGTCAATGAGCAGTTCTTC. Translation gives CASSSPVNEQFF.

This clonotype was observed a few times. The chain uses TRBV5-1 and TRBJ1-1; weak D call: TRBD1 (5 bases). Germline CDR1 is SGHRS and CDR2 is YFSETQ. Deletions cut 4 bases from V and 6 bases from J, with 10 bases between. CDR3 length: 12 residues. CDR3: CASSRQGPEAFF. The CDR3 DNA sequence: TGCGCCAGCAGCAGGCAGGGTCCTGAAGCTTTCTTT.

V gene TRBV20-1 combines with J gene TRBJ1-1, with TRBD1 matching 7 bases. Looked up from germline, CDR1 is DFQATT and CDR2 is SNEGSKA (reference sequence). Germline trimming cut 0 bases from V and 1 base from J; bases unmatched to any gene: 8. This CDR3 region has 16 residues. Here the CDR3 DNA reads TGCAGTGCTAGAGACCGGGACAGACCTAAGAACACTGAAGCTTTCTTT. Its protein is CSARDRDRPKNTEAFF.

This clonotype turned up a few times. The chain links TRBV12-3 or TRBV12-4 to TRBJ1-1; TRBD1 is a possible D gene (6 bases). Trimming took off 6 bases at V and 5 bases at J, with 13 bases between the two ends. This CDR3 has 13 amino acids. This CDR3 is CASSHREKTEAFF. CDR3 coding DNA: TGTGCCAGCAGCCACAGGGAAAAAACTGAAGCTTTCTTT.

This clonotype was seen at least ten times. The CDR3 reads CASTGGVFESDNEQFF. Written as DNA, the CDR3 is TGTGCCAGCACAGGGGGCGTGTTTGAATCTGACAATGAGCAGTTCTTC. The chain carries TRBV12-3 or TRBV12-4 and TRBJ2-1, with 8 bases that match TRBD1. After removal of 7 bases from V and 5 bases from J, the junction contained 13 bases not matched to a gene. The CDR3 length is 16 residues.

The CDR3 loop reads CASSWDLLTGELFF. The CDR3, as DNA: TGCGCCAGCAGCTGGGACCTACTCACCGGGGAGCTGTTTTTT. The chain uses TRBV5-1 and TRBJ2-2; either TRBD1 or TRBD2 may fit D (5 bases each). V dropped 3 bases and J dropped 4 bases, with 10 bases sitting between them. There are 14 residues in the CDR3. The germline gives CDR1 SGHRS, CDR2 YFSETQ.

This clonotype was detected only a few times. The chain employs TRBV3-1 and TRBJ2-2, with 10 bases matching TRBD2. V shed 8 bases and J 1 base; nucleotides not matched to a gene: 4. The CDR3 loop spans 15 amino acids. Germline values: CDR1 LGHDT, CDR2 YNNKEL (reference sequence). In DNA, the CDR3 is TGTGCCAGCGCGACTAGCGGGCTGAACACCGGGGAGCTGTTTTTT. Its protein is CASATSGLNTGELFF.

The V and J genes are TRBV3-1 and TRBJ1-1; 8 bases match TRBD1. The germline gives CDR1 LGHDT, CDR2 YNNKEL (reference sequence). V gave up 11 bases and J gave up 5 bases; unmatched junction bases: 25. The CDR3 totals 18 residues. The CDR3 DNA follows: TGTGCCCTCTGTCCACGGGCCCGACAGGGGAGGGAGGAAACTGAAGCTTTCTTT. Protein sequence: CALCPRARQGREETEAFF.

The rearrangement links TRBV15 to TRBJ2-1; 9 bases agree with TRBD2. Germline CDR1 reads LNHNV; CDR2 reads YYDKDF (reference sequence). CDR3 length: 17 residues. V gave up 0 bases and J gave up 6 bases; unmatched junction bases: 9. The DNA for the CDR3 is TGTGCCACCAGCAGAGATCGTGGCGGGAGGGCCGTCAATGAGCAGTTCTTC. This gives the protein CATSRDRGGRAVNEQFF.